Sequencing of this T cell receptor beta chain was carried out in a study of blood T cell repertoires in COVID-19. The V gene's germline CDR1 is SGHRS and CDR2 YFSETQ. This CDR3 has 15 amino acids. Trimming at V came to 1 base and at J to 6 bases, leaving 9 bases not matched to a gene. TCRdb's table, derived via immunoSEQ multiplex PCR, lists solely in-frame clones and lacks some. The data show under 200,000 clones, roughly 84% seen once. The sequencing sample was made of peripheral blood. The TCR sequence derives from a woman aged 45-59 years with COVID-19, enrolled during active disease. The V and J genes are TRBV5-1 and TRBJ1-2; TRBD1 matches at 7 bases. In nucleotides, the CDR3 is TGCGCCAGCAGCTTGCAAACAGGGGAGCAGGATGGCTACACCTTC. Translating gives CASSLQTGEQDGYTF.